This TCR beta chain is drawn from a study of cytomegalovirus exposure and HLA in healthy donors. Trimming took off 1 base at V and 6 bases at J, with 8 bases between the two ends. This CDR3 is built from 13 residues. CDR1 and CDR2 from the germline V gene are SGHRS and YFSETQ. Amplification used 60 Vbeta primers and 13 Jbeta primers. Methods used by the authors: Among the unique TCR beta chains that a later analysis counted, roughly 80 million in all, 9.5 million to 11 million were shared. The assay was immunoSEQ multiplex PCR, and TCRdb's table has in-frame clones only and misses some. The V and J calls and the clone size are those of that table, but D and trimming were determined from the DNA. The table shows approximately 200,000 clones, with less than 85% occurring only once.

The sequencing input was PBMCs. The V call is TRBV5-1, the J call TRBJ2-1; D is perhaps TRBD1 (5 bases). The sequence derives from a girl between 10 and 17 years old in good health and CMV-seropositive. CDR3 protein: CASSLQGPNEQFF. CDR3 nucleotide sequence: TGCGCCAGCAGCTTGCAGGGCCCCAATGAGCAGTTCTTC.